This TCR beta chain was identified in a study of neurological immune-mediated disorders (dated by TCRdb to between 2018 and 2021). For the wider study: Of the approximately 34 multiple sclerosis patients, some 31 had relapsing-remitting MS and 3 had secondary progressive MS. Peripheral blood TCR-beta repertoires from patients with HTLV-I-associated myelopathy (HAM/TSP), patients with multiple sclerosis, and healthy controls were compared in the study using UMI-based sequencing. The approximately 100 TCR-beta libraries included longitudinal samples, technical triplicates and paired sorted CD4+ and CD8+ T-cell subsets alongside PBMC samples. The cohort included 60 to 70 subjects: approximately 14 with HAM/TSP, some 35 with multiple sclerosis, and approximately 20 healthy controls. Here is what the overall study found, with its caveats: No association of the MS cluster with clinical or MRI features was observed, and the need for larger cohorts was stated by the authors. TCR clonal expansion was greatest in HAM/TSP patients and smallest in MS patients, who ranked below even healthy controls. Expanded clones from different subjects shared no identical CDR3 amino acid sequences, which suggests that TCR-beta repertoires were private in all groups. Phylogenetic analysis grouped repertoires from 18 of 34 MS patients into a cluster of related CDR3 sequences, suggesting a possible repertoire-level signature.

cDNA was synthesized by template-switch 5'RACE using a primer carrying a 10-nucleotide random unique molecular identifier by which each TCR transcript was tagged. Over 190 million TCR-beta sequences, covering 15-18 subjects, were produced in each sequencing run. The RNeasy kit was used to extract total RNA. The KAPA Real-time Library Amplification kit was used to amplify TCR-beta VDJ regions with primers for the TCR constant region and the 5'RACE anchor. A first PCR added sample indexes and Illumina adaptors, after which a second PCR increased the library yield. After Ampure bead purification, the roughly 650 bp TCR product was size-selected on a 2% E-gel SizeSelection system. Before pooling, library quality was checked on a Bioanalyzer, concentration was measured with Qubit, and libraries were quantified with the Kapa Library Quantification kit. An Illumina HiSeq 2500 sequenced the libraries paired-end 2 x 150 bp. To increase sequence diversity, about 25-30% phiX was spiked into each library pool. Turning to the authors' computational methods: The UMI-based MiGEC pipeline processed quality-filtered reads and removed over 75% of raw TCR sequences during error correction. VDJ genes were aligned to IMGT germline references, and each clonotype was defined by a unique CDR3 amino acid sequence together with V-J genes. Clonal expansion, Shannon diversity and CDR3 relatedness were evaluated with VDJtools (CalcPairwiseDistances, ClusterSamples), while phylogenetic trees were built in CLCbio workbench. Expanded clones were defined as having at least 8 unique UMIs, based on coefficient-of-variation modelling across technical triplicates. The raw public reads went through TCRdb reprocessing: fastp at Q25, MiXCR clone calling, in-frame beta chains kept. CDR3 protein sequences are deduplicated, and each keeps its most common genes and DNA. For this entry, the V and J calls and clone size follow TCRdb and not the study's own pipeline. The sample profile shows roughly 100,000 distinct CDR3 sequences; roughly 3.2% of them were found once. The ten largest clones capture 2.9% of the sample.

For unsorted PBMC libraries, 2 million PBMCs were used after storage in RNAlater at -80 degrees C until RNA extraction. Multiple sclerosis patients were enrolled in a US clinical protocol under which disease progression was evaluated by magnetic resonance imaging. Peripheral blood was subjected to Ficoll-Hypaque density gradient centrifugation to isolate PBMCs, which were then cryopreserved in liquid nitrogen. Including cysteine and phenylalanine, the CDR3 has 12 amino acids. The CDR3 DNA has 36 bases and is translated from base 1. CDR1 and CDR2 were assigned from the germline V gene as SGHRS and YFSETQ. V gives up 4 bases and J gives up 3 bases, and the segment between their germline ends measures 8 bases. This clonotype has ten or more counts. What antigen it recognizes has not been identified. Per-base quality was not reported, and no clone a single base away is much larger than it.

This receptor chain uses TRBV5-1 and TRBJ2-7, and TRBD1 may be the D gene, going by 5 matching bases. Sequencing was done on a sample of PBMCs. The source is a woman aged 45 to 65 with multiple sclerosis. The sequence in DNA is TGCGCCAGCAGCCCACAGGACTACGAGCAGTACTTC. The translation is CASSPQDYEQYF.